Below are 23 T cell receptor beta chains sequenced from a single sample in a study of blood T cell repertoires in COVID-19. Data came from immunoSEQ multiplex PCR; TCRdb stores just in-frame clones and leaves some out. The sample lists about 330,000 clones; nearly 90% were seen once. What was sequenced was PBMCs or T cells enriched from blood (not recorded which). The receptors originated from a woman under 40 who had recovered from COVID-19.

This clone was observed once. This chain uses TRBV5-4 with TRBJ2-7, with D hard to call. Trimming left V 3 bases short and J 5 bases short, with 15 bases between. The CDR3 has 14 residues. Per germline, CDR1 SGHNT and CDR2 YYREEE (reference sequence). Here the CDR3 reads CASSSGLVTHEQYF. DNA of the CDR3: TGTGCCAGCAGCTCAGGCCTCGTAACTCACGAGCAGTACTTC.

The gene calls are TRBV7-9 and TRBJ1-1, with D possibly being TRBD1 (5 bases). The length of the CDR3 is 14 residues. Germline CDR1 and CDR2: SEHNR and FQNEAQ (reference sequence). V was pared by 3 bases and J by 3 bases, with 11 bases between. The CDR3 nucleotides are TGTGCCAGCAGCTTCACGGGGGGACACACTGAAGCTTTCTTT. Residues: CASSFTGGHTEAFF.

The sample holds a few counts of this clone. J is TRBJ1-2 and V is TRBV2, with D possibly matching TRBD1 (5 bases). Germline-derived CDR1 and CDR2 are SNHLY and FYNNEI. V was trimmed by 7 bases and J by 4 bases, leaving 13 bases between them. The CDR3 totals 13 residues. The CDR3 protein is CASNIQGLYGYTF. CDR3 in DNA: TGTGCCAGCAATATTCAGGGTCTCTATGGCTACACCTTC. Variable domain in full (rest from reference TRBV2 and TRBJ1-2): EPEVTQTPSHQVTQMGQEVILRCVPISNHLYFYWYRQILGQKVEFLVSFYNNEISEKSEIFDDQFSVERPDGSNFTLKIRSTKLEDSAMYFCASNIQGLYGYTFGSGTRLTVV.

This chain connects TRBV30 to TRBJ1-1; 9 nucleotides match TRBD1. The CDR3 has 13 amino acids. Per the germline V gene, CDR1 is GTSNPN and CDR2 is SVGIG (reference sequence). The V segment lost 8 bases and the J segment 3 bases; nucleotides outside the gene matches: 7. CDR3 sequence reads: CARTGGDDTEAFF. DNA of the CDR3: TGTGCCCGAACAGGGGGCGATGACACTGAAGCTTTCTTT.

The chain carries TRBV18 and TRBJ1-2; no reliable D call. Per the germline V gene, CDR1 is KGHSH and CDR2 is LQKENI. This CDR3 region has 12 residues. With 5 bases removed from V and 6 bases from J, the gap between germline ends came to 10 bases. The CDR3, as DNA: TGTGCCAGCTCATTTTCTTCGGATGGCTACACCTTC. Protein product: CASSFSSDGYTF.

Only one count was recorded for this clone. The chain links TRBV5-1 to TRBJ2-2, with D hard to call. V was pared by 1 base and J by 1 base, with 11 bases between. CDR1 is SGHRS and CDR2 is YFSETQ in the germline V gene. The CDR3 runs 16 residues. DNA of the CDR3: TGCGCCAGCAGCTTGCTCGCGACACAGAACACCGGGGAGCTGTTTTTT. This encodes CASSLLATQNTGELFF.

J is TRBJ1-4 and V is TRBV10-3, with a weak D call TRBD1 (6 bases). The CDR3 length is 13 residues. Germline CDR1 ENHRY, CDR2 SYGVKD. V shed 4 bases and J shed 8 bases, with 11 bases lying between them. CDR3 sequence (DNA): TGTGCCATCAGTGCGGGGGGCAACGAAAAACTGTTTTTT. The encoded protein is CAISAGGNEKLFF.

The chain joins TRBV5-6 to TRBJ2-5; 9 bases match TRBD1. CDR1 and CDR2 from the germline V gene are SGHDT and YYEEEE. J gave up 5 bases and V 5 bases, and 10 bases lay outside the gene matches. CDR3 length: 15 residues. In DNA form, the CDR3 reads TGTGCCAGCAGACCTTTTAACAGGGGGCGGGAGACCCAGTACTTC. The encoded protein is CASRPFNRGRETQYF.

The chain joins TRBV7-9 to TRBJ2-1, with 12 positions matching TRBD2. This CDR3 spans 16 amino acids. Per the germline V gene, CDR1 is SEHNR and CDR2 is FQNEAQ (reference sequence). J was trimmed by 4 bases and V by 5 bases; bases with no gene match: 6. CDR3 coding DNA: TGTGCCAGCAGCCCAACTAGCGGGGGGATATACAATGAGCAGTTCTTC. Translating gives CASSPTSGGIYNEQFF.

Points on this clone: Other DNA sequences in this specimen translate into the identical CDR3. The chain recombines TRBV5-1 with TRBJ1-1, with TRBD1 matching over 7 bases. Germline CDR1 is SGHRS and CDR2 is YFSETQ. V shed 0 bases, J shed 0 bases, and the junction held 2 bases outside the gene matches. This CDR3 region has 15 residues. CDR3 protein: CASSLGQGMNTEAFF. The CDR3 nucleotides read TGCGCCAGCAGCTTGGGACAGGGAATGAACACTGAAGCTTTCTTT.

This chain joins TRBV10-3 and TRBJ1-2, with D unclear. The germline V and J ends were trimmed by 1 base and 0 bases, with 6 bases remaining between them. Germline V gives CDR1 ENHRY, CDR2 SYGVKD. This CDR3 has 14 residues. In DNA, the CDR3 is TGTGCCATCAGTGAGTTTCCAGCTAACTATGGCTACACCTTC. Translation: CAISEFPANYGYTF.

Comment on this clone: The same CDR3 is also encoded by other DNA sequences in this sample. The V call is TRBV9, the J call TRBJ1-5; a weak D match, TRBD1 (5 bases). Germline CDR1 SGDLS, CDR2 YYNGEE. V was trimmed by 2 bases and J by 6 bases, leaving 12 bases between them. The CDR3 contains 14 residues. The CDR3 spells CASSVGGAGQPQHF. The CDR3 DNA is TGTGCCAGCAGCGTTGGAGGGGCAGGTCAGCCCCAGCATTTT.

The chain combines TRBV2 with TRBJ1-4; D call uncertain. V was cut by 4 bases and J by 7 bases, with 10 bases left in between. Germline CDR1 is SNHLY and CDR2 is FYNNEI. CDR3 length: 13 amino acids. The CDR3 here is CASSGTSSEKLFF. As DNA, the CDR3 is TGTGCCAGCAGTGGGACTAGTTCTGAAAAACTGTTTTTT.

This rearrangement joins TRBV30 to TRBJ1-5; D not certain. The CDR3 length is 12 residues. Trimming cost V 5 bases and J 6 bases, with 11 bases left between them. Germline V lookup: CDR1 GTSNPN, CDR2 SVGIG (reference sequence). In nucleotides, the CDR3 is TGTGCCTGGTCCCGGGAAGGTCAGCCCCAGCATTTT. Translated, it gives CAWSREGQPQHF.

V is TRBV21-1 and J is TRBJ1-5; the tabulated D call, TRBD1, remains unverified against the DNA. TRBV21-1 is designated a pseudogene. The CDR3 runs to 17 residues. The CDR3 loop reads CASSKPRHRWSNQPQHF. The DNA for the CDR3 is TGTGCCAGCAGCAAACCAAGACACCGATGGAGCAATCAGCCCCAGCATTTT.

The chain is built from TRBV30 and TRBJ2-2; 14 bases line up with TRBD2. The ends lost 7 bases at V and 5 bases at J; junction bases unmatched: 21. The CDR3 consists of 20 residues. Germline V gives CDR1 GTSNPN, CDR2 SVGIG (reference sequence). CDR3 DNA: TGTGCCTACACCACGACTAGCGGGGGGGCAGTACCATCCCTGACCGGGGAGCTGTTTTTT. Translated: CAYTTTSGGAVPSLTGELFF. Supplemented by reference TRBV30 and TRBJ2-2, the full variable domain reads SQTIHQWPATLVQPVGSPLSLECTVEGTSNPNLYWYRQAAGRGLQLLFYSVGIGQISSEVPQNLSASRPQDRQFILSSKKLLLSDSGFYLCAYTTTSGGAVPSLTGELFFGEGSRLTVL.

This clone came up once. This chain uses TRBV7-2 with TRBJ2-5; 9 positions agree with TRBD1. V gave up 5 bases and J gave up 5 bases; unmatched junction bases: 12. This CDR3 spans 16 amino acids. Germline assignment: CDR1 SGHTA and CDR2 FQGNSA. The CDR3 sequence is CASSVWTLGTGETQYF. CDR3 bases: TGTGCCAGCAGCGTATGGACCCTAGGGACAGGGGAGACCCAGTACTTC.

The chain uses TRBV29-1 and TRBJ2-3; 9 nucleotides match TRBD1. J gave up 1 base and V 8 bases, and 10 bases lay outside the gene matches. The CDR3 length is 15 residues. In germline, CDR1 is SQVTM, CDR2 ANQGSEA. The CDR3 coding sequence is TGCAGCCCGTCTGTCCGGGACAGGGGCACAGATACGCAGTATTTT. This translates into CSPSVRDRGTDTQYF.

This sequence joins TRBV5-6 and TRBJ2-7; D is ambiguous. The V gene's germline CDR1 is SGHDT and CDR2 YYEEEE. The CDR3 runs to 14 residues. V shed 0 bases and J shed 0 bases, with 7 bases lying between them. For the CDR3, the DNA is TGTGCCAGCAGCTTGGAACAGAGCTCCTACGAGCAGTACTTC. It encodes CASSLEQSSYEQYF.

This clone was seen a single time. The chain recombines TRBV9 with TRBJ1-2; maybe TRBD1 (6 bases). Germline loops: CDR1 SGDLS, CDR2 YYNGEE. The CDR3 runs to 16 residues. Trimming shortened V by 4 bases and J by 5 bases, and 21 bases separated the two germline ends. The CDR3 nucleotides read TGTGCCAGCAGCCCATACCGGACAGCTGTCCCGTATGGCTACACCTTC. Its protein product is CASSPYRTAVPYGYTF.

J is TRBJ1-5 and V is TRBV19; 7 nucleotides agree with TRBD1. Germline V lookup: CDR1 LNHDA, CDR2 SQIVND (reference sequence). This CDR3 comprises 14 residues. Losses at the gene ends were 5 bases for V and 5 bases for J; bases not matched to a gene: 6. CDR3 amino acids: CASSPRDSDQPQHF. Written as DNA, the CDR3 is TGTGCCAGTAGTCCCCGGGACAGCGATCAGCCCCAGCATTTT.

The chain uses TRBV4-3 and TRBJ2-7, with D perhaps TRBD2 (6 bases). V was shortened by 0 bases and J by 1 base, with 7 bases between the two germline ends. The germline V gene has CDR1 LGHNA and CDR2 YSLEER. The CDR3 extends over 14 amino acids. The CDR3 nucleotides are TGCGCCAGCAGCCAAGAGACTAGTTCCTACGAGCAGTACTTC. Amino acid sequence: CASSQETSSYEQYF.

The genes are TRBV27 and TRBJ2-2; 9 nucleotides agree with TRBD2. The CDR3 has 17 residues. The germline gives CDR1 MNHEY, CDR2 SMNVEV (reference sequence). V trimming: 4 bases; J trimming: 6 bases; junction bases outside the gene matches: 12. In DNA, the CDR3 is TGTGCCAGCAGTTCCTATCTGGGCGGGGGGGCCTCCGGGGAGCTGTTTTTT. This encodes CASSSYLGGGASGELFF.